The 13 T cell receptor beta chains reported below all come from one sample, sequenced in a study of blood T cell repertoires in COVID-19. Profiling relied on immunoSEQ multiplex PCR, and the TCRdb table lists in-frame clones only, not all of them. This table holds fewer than 400,000 clones, about nine tenths found once. Sequencing was done on a sample of PBMCs or T cells enriched from blood (not recorded which). Source of these receptors: a man younger than 45 who had recovered from COVID-19.

The chain recombines TRBV28 with TRBJ1-1, with 9 positions matching TRBD1. The length of the CDR3 is 14 residues. The trim removed 5 bases at V and 5 bases at J, leaving 6 bases unmatched. From germline, CDR1 is MDHEN and CDR2 SYDVKM. The DNA of the CDR3 is TGTGCCAGCAGTCCGGACAGGGGTATAACTGAAGCTTTCTTT. Encoded protein: CASSPDRGITEAFF.

V gene TRBV10-3 combines with J gene TRBJ1-4, with D possibly matching TRBD1 (5 bases). The V gene lost 2 bases and the J gene lost 5 bases, with 9 bases spanning the gap. The V gene's germline CDR1 is ENHRY and CDR2 SYGVKD. The CDR3 is 14 amino acids. In DNA form, the CDR3 reads TGTGCCATCAGTGAGCCAGGGAGGAATGAAAAACTGTTTTTT. Amino acid sequence: CAISEPGRNEKLFF.

The chain employs TRBV5-6 and TRBJ1-6; 12 positions match TRBD1. Trimming at V came to 4 bases and at J to 10 bases, leaving 3 bases not matched to a gene. The length of the CDR3 is 14 residues. Per the germline V gene, CDR1 is SGHDT and CDR2 is YYEEEE. The CDR3 region is CASSRDRGQSPLHF. The CDR3 nucleotides read TGTGCCAGCAGCCGGGACAGGGGGCAATCACCCCTCCACTTT.

This chain connects TRBV19 to TRBJ1-1; 11 bases line up with TRBD1. The J segment lost 10 bases and the V segment lost 5 bases, leaving 12 bases of the junction unmatched. This CDR3 has 15 amino acids. Germline CDR1 and CDR2: LNHDA and SQIVND (reference sequence). The CDR3 is CASSWADRGLPGAFF. Here the CDR3 DNA reads TGTGCCAGTAGTTGGGCGGACAGGGGGCTACCAGGAGCTTTCTTT. The full variable domain, its missing parts supplied by reference TRBV19 and TRBJ1-1, is DGGITQSPKYLFRKEGQNVTLSCEQNLNHDAMYWYRQDPGQGLRLIYYSQIVNDFQKGDIAEGYSVSREKKESFPLTVTSAQKNPTAFYLCASSWADRGLPGAFFGQGTRLTVV.

J is TRBJ1-1 and V is TRBV29-1, with TRBD1 matching over 10 bases. This CDR3 spans 14 amino acids. Germline V CDR1 and CDR2: SQVTM, ANQGSEA. V dropped 1 base and J dropped 1; count of bases not matched to a gene: 0. CDR3 protein: CSVEGTGGNTEAFF. The CDR3 nucleotides are TGCAGCGTTGAAGGGACAGGGGGGAACACTGAAGCTTTCTTT.

This chain connects TRBV10-3 to TRBJ2-3, with 13 nucleotides matching TRBD2. Germline-derived CDR1 and CDR2 are ENHRY and SYGVKD. This CDR3 has 17 amino acids. Germline trimming cut 0 bases from V and 4 bases from J; bases unmatched to any gene: 4. The CDR3 spells CAISESRTSGGADTQYF. As DNA, the CDR3 is TGTGCCATCAGTGAGTCTAGGACTAGCGGGGGAGCAGATACGCAGTATTTT.

The chain uses TRBV19 and TRBJ1-2; no clear D. The V end lost 0 bases, the J end lost 3 bases, and 14 bases lay between the germline ends. The CDR3 has 16 residues. CDR1 LNHDA and CDR2 SQIVND come from the germline V gene (reference sequence). CDR3 nucleotide sequence: TGTGCCAGTAGTATAGATTCCGGAGTACTTCACTATGGCTACACCTTC. The encoded protein is CASSIDSGVLHYGYTF. The variable domain in full, completed from reference TRBV19 and TRBJ1-2, reads DGGITQSPKYLFRKEGQNVTLSCEQNLNHDAMYWYRQDPGQGLRLIYYSQIVNDFQKGDIAEGYSVSREKKESFPLTVTSAQKNPTAFYLCASSIDSGVLHYGYTFGSGTRLTVV.

The rearrangement uses TRBV25-1 and TRBJ1-1; unclear D gene. The germline V gene encodes CDR1 MGHDK and CDR2 SYGVNS. Trimming removed 5 bases from V and 0 bases from J, with 10 bases in between. There are 14 residues in the CDR3. Here the CDR3 DNA reads TGTGCCAGCAGTAAGGCCGGGATGAACACTGAAGCTTTCTTT. As protein: CASSKAGMNTEAFF.

This clone appeared many times. The chain has TRBV6-5 and TRBJ2-2, with 7 nucleotides matching TRBD1. The J segment lost 5 bases and the V segment lost 8 bases, leaving 11 bases of the junction unmatched. There are 15 residues in the CDR3. Germline V CDR1 and CDR2: MNHEY, SVGAGI. The CDR3 here is CASHSTGVKTGELFF. The CDR3 region has the DNA TGTGCCAGCCACTCCACAGGGGTAAAAACCGGGGAGCTGTTTTTT.

The CDR3 sequence is CASSAKTSGASYEQYF. The CDR3 DNA reads TGTGCCAGCAGCGCCAAGACTAGCGGGGCCTCCTACGAGCAGTACTTC. V is TRBV7-9 and J is TRBJ2-7; 11 bases are a match to TRBD2. This CDR3 has 16 amino acids. Germline lookup yields CDR1 SEHNR and CDR2 FQNEAQ (reference sequence). Unmatched junction bases numbered 6, after V lost 5 bases and J lost 0 bases.

The chain employs TRBV9 and TRBJ1-6, with 8 nucleotides matching TRBD1. Germline CDR1 and CDR2: SGDLS and YYNGEE. CDR3 length equals 15 residues. The V gene end was trimmed by 0 bases and the J gene end by 9 bases; junction bases not matched to a gene: 5. The CDR3 coding sequence is TGTGCCAGCAGCGTAGCAGACAGGGGTGTTTCACCCCTCCACTTT. Translating gives CASSVADRGVSPLHF.

This clone was counted once. The CDR3 reads CSVAGQGTYEQYF. The CDR3 nucleotides are TGCAGCGTTGCGGGACAGGGGACCTACGAGCAGTACTTC. V usage is TRBV29-1 and J usage is TRBJ2-7; 10 bases agree with TRBD1. CDR3 length equals 13 residues. V shed 4 bases, J shed 2 bases, and the junction held 2 bases outside the gene matches. Per germline, CDR1 SQVTM and CDR2 ANQGSEA.

J is TRBJ2-7 and V is TRBV23-1; D remains ambiguous. TRBV23-1 is treated as an ORF (open reading frame) with a function not yet certain. The CDR3 is 13 residues long. Trimming stripped 0 bases from V and 3 bases from J, with 6 bases between. This CDR3 is CASSQSPGYEQYF. CDR3 sequence (DNA): TGCGCCAGCAGTCAATCGCCAGGCTACGAGCAGTACTTC.